A selection of T cell receptor beta chains follows, all from one sample in a study of T cells in Graves' hyperthyroidism and ophthalmopathy. TCRdb re-analysed the multiplex PCR reads in MiXCR, keeping a single row per CDR3 protein. The sample consists of about 180,000 distinct CDR3 sequences, around 15% of them appearing once. The sequencing input was blood. These receptors all come from a woman aged 45-60 years with Graves' hyperthyroidism. The CDR3 runs from the conserved cysteine through the conserved F or W. The order of the fields is CDR3 length, D gene, J gene, V gene, clone size, CDR3 protein, CDR3 DNA. D genes are given only for firm matches. For some rows the clone size is stated as once, few or many, or as a class when expanded; others skip it.

>13|.|TRBJ2-7|TRBV4-1|.
CASSQDSAYEQYF
TGCGCCAGCAGCCAGGACAGTGCCTACGAGCAGTACTTC
>16|TRBD2|TRBJ2-5|TRBV9|many
CASSLGRGTPRETQYF
TGTGCCAGCAGCTTAGGGCGGGGGACCCCACGCGAGACCCAGTACTTC
>14|.|TRBJ2-7|TRBV4-2|few
CASSPTPGSYEQYF
TGTGCCAGCAGCCCCACGCCCGGGTCCTACGAGCAGTACTTC
>15|.|TRBJ2-3|TRBV5-5|many
CASSSPGGRTDTQYF
TGTGCCAGCAGCTCCCCCGGGGGTCGGACAGATACGCAGTATTTT
>15|TRBD1|TRBJ1-2|TRBV6-4|many
CASSERTGESYGYTF
TGTGCCAGCAGTGAGAGGACAGGGGAAAGCTATGGCTACACCTTC
>15|.|TRBJ2-7|TRBV7-7|few
CASSFILGAPYKQYF
TGTGCTAGCAGCTTTATCCTCGGGGCCCCCTACAAGCAGTACTTC
>17|.|TRBJ2-5|TRBV5-1|few
CASSLAGKRLYQETQYF
TGCGCCAGCAGCTTGGCCGGCAAGCGCCTTTACCAAGAGACCCAGTACTTC
>12|.|TRBJ2-7|TRBV5-1|many
CASNSEAYEQYF
TGCGCCAGCAACTCAGAGGCCTACGAGCAGTACTTC
>15|.|TRBJ2-3|TRBV5-1|many
CASSLAGVRADTQYF
TGCGCCAGCAGCTTGGCGGGGGTTAGGGCAGATACGCAGTATTTT
>15|.|TRBJ2-3|TRBV13|many
CASSLWRENTDTQYF
TGTGCCAGCAGCTTATGGCGGGAAAACACAGATACGCAGTATTTT
>15|.|TRBJ1-4|TRBV24-1|few
CATSDPRGTNEKLFF
TGTGCCACCAGTGATCCCAGGGGAACTAATGAAAAACTGTTTTTT
>19|.|TRBJ2-1|TRBV4-1|once
CASSQGNLLRASSYNEQFF
TGCGCCAGCAGCCAGGGGAACCTGTTGCGGGCGAGCTCCTACAATGAGCAGTTCTTC
>18|TRBD1|TRBJ1-2|TRBV29-1|.
CSVVLSPGRDRGWYGYTF
TGCAGCGTTGTACTTTCTCCCGGCAGAGACAGGGGTTGGTATGGCTACACCTTC
>15|TRBD1|TRBJ2-7|TRBV7-2|.
CASSFGQGGPGEQYF
TGTGCCAGCAGCTTTGGACAGGGGGGGCCGGGGGAGCAGTACTTC
>13|.|TRBJ1-1|TRBV28|many
CASRRHLITEAFF
TGTGCCAGCAGGAGACATTTGATCACTGAAGCTTTCTTT
>15|.|TRBJ1-4|TRBV9|many
CASSVADRKGEKLFF
TGTGCCAGCAGCGTAGCCGACAGGAAGGGTGAAAAACTGTTTTTT
>14|.|TRBJ2-5|TRBV5-1|.
CASRRGVSQETQYF
TGCGCCAGCCGACGAGGGGTCAGCCAAGAGACCCAGTACTTC
>17|TRBD1|TRBJ2-3|TRBV6-5|.
CASSYENRQGGLDTQYF
TGTGCCAGCAGTTACGAAAATAGACAGGGGGGATTAGATACGCAGTATTTT
>14|.|TRBJ1-3|TRBV27|many
CASSLWESGNTIYF
TGTGCCAGCAGTTTGTGGGAGTCTGGAAACACCATATATTTT
>16|TRBD1|TRBJ1-2|TRBV12-3/TRBV12-4|.
CASSPMTGLSNYGYTF
TGTGCCAGCAGTCCGATGACAGGGCTTAGCAACTATGGCTACACCTTC
>15|.|TRBJ2-3|TRBV7-8|.
CASSSPASGKDTQYF
TGTGCCAGCAGCTCTCCGGCCTCAGGCAAAGATACGCAGTATTTT
>16|TRBD2|TRBJ2-1|TRBV10-3|many
CAISLSGGFGQNEQFF
TGTGCCATCAGCCTTAGCGGGGGGTTCGGTCAGAATGAGCAGTTCTTC
>16|TRBD2|TRBJ2-1|TRBV2|many
CASKSLTSEVGSEQFF
TGTGCCAGCAAATCGCTGACTAGCGAGGTCGGGAGTGAGCAGTTCTTC